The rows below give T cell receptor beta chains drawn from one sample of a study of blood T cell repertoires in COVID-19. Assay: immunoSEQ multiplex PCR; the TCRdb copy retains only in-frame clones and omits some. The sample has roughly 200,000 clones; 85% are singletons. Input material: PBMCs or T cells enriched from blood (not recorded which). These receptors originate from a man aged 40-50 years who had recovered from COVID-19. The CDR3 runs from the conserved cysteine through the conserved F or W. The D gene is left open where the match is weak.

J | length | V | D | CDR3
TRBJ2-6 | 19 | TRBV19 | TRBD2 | CASSRGWGGLASGANVLTF
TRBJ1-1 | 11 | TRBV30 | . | CAWSISSEAFF
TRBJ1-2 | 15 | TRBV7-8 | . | CASSLFPPEGYGYTF
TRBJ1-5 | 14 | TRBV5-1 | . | CASSLLGGNQPQHF
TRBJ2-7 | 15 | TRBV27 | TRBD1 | CASSLVGQGVREQYF
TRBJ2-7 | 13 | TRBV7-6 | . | CASSITRAYEQYF
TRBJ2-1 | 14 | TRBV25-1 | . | CASSESGGNNEQFF
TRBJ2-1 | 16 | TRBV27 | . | CASSLFSLFQGNEQFF
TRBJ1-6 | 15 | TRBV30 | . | CAWSRSGQGNSPLHF
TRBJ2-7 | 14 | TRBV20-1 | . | CSASMAGTPYEQYF
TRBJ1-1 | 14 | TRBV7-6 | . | CASSPRTADYEAFF
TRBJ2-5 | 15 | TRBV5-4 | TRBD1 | CASSPVGQGVETQYF
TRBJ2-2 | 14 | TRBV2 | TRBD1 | CASSGAGGTGELFF
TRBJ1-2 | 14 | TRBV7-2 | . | CASSFSSQNYGYTF
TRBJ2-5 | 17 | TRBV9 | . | CASSSLVGPAGSETQYF
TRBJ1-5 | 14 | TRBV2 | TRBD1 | CASSGQGAGQPQHF
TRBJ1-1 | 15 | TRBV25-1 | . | CASSPPHSGNTEAFF
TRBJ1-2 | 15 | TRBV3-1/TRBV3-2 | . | CASSQNRVWDYGYTF
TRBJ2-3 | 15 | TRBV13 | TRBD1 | CASTSRGTGTDTQYF
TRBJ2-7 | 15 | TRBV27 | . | CASSRISQGEPEQYF
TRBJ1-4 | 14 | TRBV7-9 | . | CASSLGGLNEKLFF
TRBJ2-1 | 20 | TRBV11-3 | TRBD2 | CASSSPGVAGGNLLGNEQFF
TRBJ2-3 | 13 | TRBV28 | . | CATGAAVADTQYF
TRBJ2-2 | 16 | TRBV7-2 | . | CASSLPAGRGTGELFF
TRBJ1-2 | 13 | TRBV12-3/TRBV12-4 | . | CASSSRLNYGYTF
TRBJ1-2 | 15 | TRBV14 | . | CASSQVGVGNYGYTF
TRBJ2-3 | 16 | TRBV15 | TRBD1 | CATSRARTGGGNTQYF
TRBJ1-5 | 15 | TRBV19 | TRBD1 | CASSGQGQSNQPQHF
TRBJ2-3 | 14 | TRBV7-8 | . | CASSPSSALDTQYF
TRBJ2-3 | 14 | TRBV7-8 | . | CASSFADNTDTQYF
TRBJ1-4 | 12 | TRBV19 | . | CASGGEAEKLFF
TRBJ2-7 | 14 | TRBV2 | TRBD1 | CASTVCEQGCEQYF
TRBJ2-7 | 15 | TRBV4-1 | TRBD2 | CASSQGSSGRYEQYF
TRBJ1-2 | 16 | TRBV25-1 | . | CASSESGQKLNYGYTF
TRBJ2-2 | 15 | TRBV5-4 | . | CASSPVGENTGELFF
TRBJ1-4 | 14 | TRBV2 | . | CASSVDFGNEKLFF
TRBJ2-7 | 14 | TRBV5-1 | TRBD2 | CASSLGRETYEQYF
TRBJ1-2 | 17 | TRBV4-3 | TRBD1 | CASSQDHWSGGNYGYTF
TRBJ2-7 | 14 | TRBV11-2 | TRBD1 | CASSLIRGHYEQYF
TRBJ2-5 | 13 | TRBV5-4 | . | CASSLGQQETQYF